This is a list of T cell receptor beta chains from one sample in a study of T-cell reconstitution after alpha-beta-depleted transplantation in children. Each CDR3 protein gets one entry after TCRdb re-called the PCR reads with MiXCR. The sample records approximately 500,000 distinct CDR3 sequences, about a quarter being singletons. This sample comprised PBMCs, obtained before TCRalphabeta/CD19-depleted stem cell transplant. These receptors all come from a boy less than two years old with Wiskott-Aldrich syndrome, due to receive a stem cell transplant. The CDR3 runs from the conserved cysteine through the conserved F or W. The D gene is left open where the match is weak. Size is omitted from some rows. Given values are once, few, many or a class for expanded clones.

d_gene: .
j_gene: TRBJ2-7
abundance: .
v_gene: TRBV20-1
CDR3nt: TGCAGTGCTAAGGAGGGTAACTACGAGCAGTACTTC
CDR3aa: CSAKEGNYEQYF

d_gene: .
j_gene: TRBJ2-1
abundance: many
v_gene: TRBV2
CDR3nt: TGTGCCAGCAGTGCAGGCGGGTACAATGAGCAGTTCTTC
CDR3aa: CASSAGGYNEQFF

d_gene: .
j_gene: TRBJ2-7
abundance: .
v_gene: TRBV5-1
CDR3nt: TGCGCCAGCCAGGCCGGGACGTACCCCTACGAGCAGTACTTC
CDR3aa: CASQAGTYPYEQYF

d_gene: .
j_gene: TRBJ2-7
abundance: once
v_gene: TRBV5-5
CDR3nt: TGTGCCAGCAGCCTTCCCCGGTCCTACGAGCAGTACTTC
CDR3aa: CASSLPRSYEQYF

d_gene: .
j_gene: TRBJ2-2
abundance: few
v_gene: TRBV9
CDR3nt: TGTGCCAGCAGCCCCCGAGGAAGGGCCGACACCGGGGAGCTGTTTTTT
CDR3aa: CASSPRGRADTGELFF

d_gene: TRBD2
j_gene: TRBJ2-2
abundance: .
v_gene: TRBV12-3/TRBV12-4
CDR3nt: TGTGCCAGCAGCTTAGCGGGAGGGACCACCGGGGAGCTGTTTTTT
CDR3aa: CASSLAGGTTGELFF

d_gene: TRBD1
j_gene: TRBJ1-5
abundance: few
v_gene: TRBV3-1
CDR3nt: TGTGCCAGCAGCCAAGCGGCAGGGGGACAGCCCCAGCATTTT
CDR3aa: CASSQAAGGQPQHF

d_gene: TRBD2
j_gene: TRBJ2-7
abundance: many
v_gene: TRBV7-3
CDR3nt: TGTGCCAGCAGCCTATTAGCGGGAGGCGAGCAGTACTTC
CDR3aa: CASSLLAGGEQYF

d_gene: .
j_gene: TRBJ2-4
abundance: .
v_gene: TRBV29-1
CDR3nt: TGCAGCGTTGAAGAGGGAGGAGGCAAAAACATTCAGTACTTC
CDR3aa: CSVEEGGGKNIQYF

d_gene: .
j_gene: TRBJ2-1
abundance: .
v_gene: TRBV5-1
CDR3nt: TGCGCCAGCAGTTCGTTTCGGGACGTCAATGAGCAGTTCTTC
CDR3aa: CASSSFRDVNEQFF

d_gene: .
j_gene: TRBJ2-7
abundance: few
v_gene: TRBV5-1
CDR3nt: TGCGCCAGCAGCTTGGGGGTTAGCGGGACAGTCTACGAGCAGTACTTC
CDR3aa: CASSLGVSGTVYEQYF

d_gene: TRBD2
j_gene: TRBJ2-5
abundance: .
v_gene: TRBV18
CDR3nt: TGTGCCAGCTCACCCTTACCGACTAGCGACCAAGAGACCCAGTACTTC
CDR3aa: CASSPLPTSDQETQYF

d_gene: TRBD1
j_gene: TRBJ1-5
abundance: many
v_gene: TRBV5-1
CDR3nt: TGTGCCAGCAGCTTAGCAGGACAGGGAGGTCAGCCCCAGCATTTT
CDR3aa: CASSLAGQGGQPQHF

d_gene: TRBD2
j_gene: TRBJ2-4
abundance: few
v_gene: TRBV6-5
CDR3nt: TGTGCCAGCAGTTCCTCGGGAGGGAACATTCAGTACTTC
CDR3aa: CASSSSGGNIQYF